This entry is about one T cell receptor beta chain. Those enrolled in Seattle joined during active infection and were followed longitudinally afterward. The data are from a study of blood T cell repertoires in COVID-19. On the study more broadly: Researchers got acute and convalescent COVID-19 samples from the United States, Italy and Spain. Nucleic acid was either cDNA or gDNA, and it came from T cells, B-cell-depleted T cells, or PBMCs.

CDR3 length: 16 residues. Germline values: CDR1 LNHDA, CDR2 SQIVND (reference sequence). Trimming removed 7 bases from V and 0 bases from J; junction bases left unmatched: 9. As processed by the authors: Estimated nucleated cell counts came from reference gene primer amplification. Generated by immunoSEQ multiplex PCR, the TCRdb table keeps only in-frame clones and is missing some. V, J and clone size reflect that table, while D and trimming were determined from the DNA. The sample lists about 150,000 clones, 75% to 85% occurring once. The sample taken for sequencing was peripheral blood. The J gene is TRBJ2-1, the V gene TRBV19; 7 positions agree with TRBD1. The clonotype comes from a woman aged 55-70 years with COVID-19, enrolled during active disease. The CDR3 reads CASTGWTGSSYNEQFF. The CDR3 DNA reads TGTGCCAGTACCGGGTGGACAGGTAGCTCCTACAATGAGCAGTTCTTC.